This entry lists 2 T cell receptor beta chains sequenced from one sample in a study of cytomegalovirus exposure and HLA in healthy donors. Both 60 Vbeta primers and 13 Jbeta primers went into the PCR. The repertoire was sequenced with immunoSEQ multiplex PCR; TCRdb's copy has only in-frame clones and lacks some. The table includes about 190,000 clones, about four fifths detected once. Sequencing used PBMCs. Every receptor here comes from a woman between 50 and 59 years old in good health and CMV-seropositive.

This clone was seen a single time. This rearrangement joins TRBV6-5 to TRBJ1-1, with TRBD1 as a possible D gene (5 bases). Germline values: CDR1 MNHEY, CDR2 SVGAGI. Trimming cost V 6 bases and J 0 bases, with 14 bases left between them. The CDR3 is 15 amino acids. CDR3 coding DNA: TGTGCCAGCAGATCCTCCGCAGGGCTGAACACTGAAGCTTTCTTT. Translating gives CASRSSAGLNTEAFF.

J is TRBJ2-7 and V is TRBV27, with D unresolved. CDR1 is MNHEY, CDR2 SMNVEV, per germline (reference sequence). The germline V and J ends were trimmed by 8 bases and 3 bases, with 5 bases remaining between them. The CDR3 runs to 10 residues. Written as DNA, the CDR3 is TGTGCCAGCCGCGTCTACGAGCAGTACTTC. Residues: CASRVYEQYF.